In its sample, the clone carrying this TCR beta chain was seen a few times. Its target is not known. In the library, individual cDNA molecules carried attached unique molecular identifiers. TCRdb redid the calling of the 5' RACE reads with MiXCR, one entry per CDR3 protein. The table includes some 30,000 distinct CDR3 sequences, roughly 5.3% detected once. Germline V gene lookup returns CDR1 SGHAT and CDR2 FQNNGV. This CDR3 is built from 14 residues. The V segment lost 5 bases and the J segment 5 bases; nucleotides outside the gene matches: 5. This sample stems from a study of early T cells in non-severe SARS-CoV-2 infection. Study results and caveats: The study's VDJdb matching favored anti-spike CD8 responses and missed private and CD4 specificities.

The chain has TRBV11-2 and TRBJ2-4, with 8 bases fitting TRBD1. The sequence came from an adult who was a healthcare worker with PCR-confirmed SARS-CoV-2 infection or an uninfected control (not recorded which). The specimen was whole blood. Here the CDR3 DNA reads TGTGCCAGCAGCACCGGACAGGGCGAAAACATTCAGTACTTC. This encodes CASSTGQGENIQYF.